What follows are 19 T cell receptor beta chains derived from one specimen sequenced in a study of OX40 agonist ivuxolimab in advanced cancers. Clones were sequenced by immunoSEQ multiplex PCR, and TCRdb holds only the in-frame ones, with some missing. The sample comprises about 10,000 clones, roughly two thirds of which are singletons, and 46% rests with the top ten. The specimen was CD4+ or CD8+ T cells sorted from blood, collected in a trial of the OX40 agonist ivuxolimab. These receptors originate from an adult with an advanced solid tumor such as melanoma, head and neck, liver or kidney cancer.

This clone has only a few counts. V and J are TRBV7-8 and TRBJ2-1; D is ambiguous. Looked up from germline, CDR1 is SGHVS and CDR2 is FQNEAQ. Between the trimmed V and J ends, which lost 6 bases and 10 bases, there was a span of 13 bases. This CDR3 contains 12 residues. The CDR3 coding sequence is TGTGCCAGCAGATTGGACCTCTCGGAGCAGTTCTTC. It yields the protein CASRLDLSEQFF.

The chain links TRBV6-9 to TRBJ2-7; D remains ambiguous. Trimming stripped 7 bases from V and 4 bases from J, with 8 bases between. The CDR3 has 11 amino acids. CDR1 and CDR2 (germline): MNHGY, SVAAGI. CDR3 sequence reads: CASTEGYEQYF. Here the CDR3 DNA reads TGTGCCAGCACCGAAGGGTACGAGCAGTACTTC.

V gene TRBV28 combines with J gene TRBJ1-2, with a tentative D call TRBD1 (5 bases). Germline CDR1 is MDHEN and CDR2 is SYDVKM. The CDR3 spans 14 residues. V was shortened by 3 bases and J by 3 bases, with 11 bases between the two germline ends. The CDR3 spells CASSFAGTYYGYTF. CDR3 sequence (DNA): TGTGCCAGCAGTTTCGCAGGGACCTACTATGGCTACACCTTC.

The chain is built from TRBV28 and TRBJ2-7, with D possibly being TRBD1 (5 bases). Germline V gene sequence: CDR1 MDHEN, CDR2 SYDVKM. The length of the CDR3 is 14 residues. Trimming took off 6 bases at V and 3 bases at J, with 15 bases between the two ends. CDR3 in amino acids: CASSLGQGFYEQYF. The CDR3 bases are TGTGCCAGCAGCTTAGGCCAGGGATTCTACGAGCAGTACTTC.

This clone appeared a few times. The chain joins TRBV11-2 to TRBJ2-2; no reliable D call. This CDR3 comprises 14 residues. The germline V gene encodes CDR1 SGHAT and CDR2 FQNNGV. Trimming took off 2 bases at V and 8 bases at J, with 12 bases between the two ends. The CDR3 protein is CASSLNPAAGELFF. The CDR3 DNA follows: TGTGCCAGCAGCTTAAACCCGGCGGCAGGGGAGCTGTTTTTT.

V gene TRBV4-1 combines with J gene TRBJ2-7, with TRBD2 matching 9 bases. With 4 bases clipped from V and 2 bases from J, the junction kept 3 bases outside the gene matches. Germline assignment: CDR1 MGHRA and CDR2 YSYEKL. The CDR3 has 14 amino acids. In DNA, the CDR3 is TGCGCCAGCAGCCCCTTAGCGGGAGCCTACGAGCAGTACTTC. Its translation is CASSPLAGAYEQYF.

The chain is built from TRBV6-1 and TRBJ2-7; the D is unclear. CDR1 MNHNS and CDR2 SASEGT come from the germline V gene. The CDR3 is 13 amino acids. V was trimmed by 4 bases and J by 0 bases, leaving 7 bases between them. Here the CDR3 reads CASSARNSYEQYF. CDR3 nucleotide sequence: TGTGCCAGCAGTGCTAGAAACTCCTACGAGCAGTACTTC.

This sequence joins TRBV19 and TRBJ1-1; TRBD1 is a possible D gene (6 bases). V lost 9 bases to trimming and J lost 0 bases, with 11 bases between them. CDR3 length: 13 residues. CDR1 and CDR2 (germline): LNHDA, SQIVND (reference sequence). The CDR3 sequence is CASSDSMNTEAFF. In nucleotides, the CDR3 is TGTGCCAGCTCGGACAGTATGAACACTGAAGCTTTCTTT.

By its share, this clone is medium-sized. This chain connects TRBV7-9 to TRBJ1-1; D gene ambiguous. V dropped 5 bases and J dropped 4 bases, with 26 bases sitting between them. This CDR3 contains 18 residues. Germline assignment: CDR1 SEHNR and CDR2 FQNEAQ (reference sequence). CDR3 protein: CASSPTLSDGSLRTEAFF. In DNA, the CDR3 is TGTGCCAGCAGCCCGACCTTGAGTGACGGCTCGTTACGCACTGAAGCTTTCTTT.

The chain links TRBV14 to TRBJ1-1; D remains unclear. Trimming cost V 4 bases and J 3 bases, with 9 bases left between them. The germline V gene encodes CDR1 SGHDN and CDR2 FVKESK. CDR3 length: 13 amino acids. This chain's CDR3 is CASSPGSHTEAFF. The CDR3 DNA follows: TGTGCCAGCAGCCCCGGGTCCCACACTGAAGCTTTCTTT.

This clone was found once. This CDR3 is CASSLLIAGGEQYF. The CDR3 DNA sequence: TGTGCCAGCAGCTTATTGATCGCAGGGGGCGAGCAGTACTTC. The chain recombines TRBV7-6 with TRBJ2-7, with 7 bases aligning to TRBD1. Germline CDR1 and CDR2: SGHVS and FNYEAQ. Unmatched junction bases numbered 7, after V lost 2 bases and J lost 6 bases. The CDR3 runs 14 residues.

CDR3 nucleotides: TGCGCCAGCAGCCAAGAATGGCAGTCAACTAATGAAAAACTGTTTTTT. Its protein is CASSQEWQSTNEKLFF. The chain employs TRBV4-1 and TRBJ1-4, with D unclear. Germline V gene data show CDR1 as MGHRA and CDR2 as YSYEKL. The germline V and J ends were trimmed by 0 bases and 0 bases, with 8 bases remaining between them. This CDR3 has 16 residues.

CDR3 sequence (DNA): TGTGCCAGCTTCGCTGGGTATTATGGCTACACCTTC. It translates to CASFAGYYGYTF. The chain combines TRBV7-9 with TRBJ1-2; D gene ambiguous. Trimming pared 8 bases from V and 5 bases from J, leaving 12 bases between. In germline, CDR1 is SEHNR, CDR2 FQNEAQ (reference sequence). This CDR3 spans 12 amino acids.

The chain couples TRBV19 to TRBJ2-2; 11 bases agree with TRBD2. Germline loops: CDR1 LNHDA, CDR2 SQIVND (reference sequence). The CDR3 is 15 residues long. The trim removed 3 bases at V and 5 bases at J, leaving 2 bases unmatched. CDR3 residues: CASSMGLAETGELFF. CDR3 bases: TGTGCCAGTAGTATGGGACTAGCGGAAACCGGGGAGCTGTTTTTT.

V is TRBV10-2 and J is TRBJ2-1; TRBD2 might be the D (7 bases). Per germline, CDR1 WSHSY and CDR2 SAAADI. The CDR3 runs 14 residues. The V and J ends lost 2 bases and 5 bases respectively, with 10 bases between them. Written as DNA, the CDR3 is TGCGCCAGCAGTGAGCTGGGGGGGCACAATGAGCAGTTCTTC. Protein product: CASSELGGHNEQFF.

The chain carries TRBV11-1 and TRBJ2-7, with 7 bases that match TRBD1. V shed 3 bases, J shed 3 bases, and the junction held 2 bases outside the gene matches. Germline values: CDR1 SGHAT, CDR2 FQDESV (reference sequence). This CDR3 spans 13 amino acids. The CDR3 sequence is CASSLGQIYEQYF. CDR3 DNA: TGTGCCAGCAGCTTGGGACAGATCTACGAGCAGTACTTC.

V is TRBV5-4 and J is TRBJ1-4; D may be TRBD1 (6 bases). This CDR3 is built from 14 residues. In germline, CDR1 is SGHNT, CDR2 YYREEE (reference sequence). Trimming stripped 2 bases from V and 12 bases from J, with 17 bases between. CDR3 nucleotide sequence: TGTGCCAGCAGCTTCGTAGGAGGGGACACGGAACTGTTTTTT. Protein product: CASSFVGGDTELFF.

This clone was recorded a few times. The chain combines TRBV14 with TRBJ2-5; D is perhaps TRBD1 (6 bases). CDR3 size: 13 residues. Germline V gene sequence: CDR1 SGHDN, CDR2 FVKESK. With 5 bases removed from V and 2 bases from J, the gap between germline ends came to 9 bases. The chain's CDR3 is CASSSGQQETQYF. Written as DNA, the CDR3 is TGTGCCAGCAGCTCCGGACAGCAAGAGACCCAGTACTTC.

The chain recombines TRBV5-1 with TRBJ2-2; the D gene is possibly TRBD2 (5 bases). V was pared by 0 bases and J by 0 bases, with 9 bases between. CDR1 and CDR2 from the germline V gene are SGHRS and YFSETQ. This CDR3 is built from 16 residues. Here the CDR3 reads CASSLGRGPNTGELFF. The CDR3 DNA sequence: TGCGCCAGCAGCTTGGGTAGAGGGCCGAACACCGGGGAGCTGTTTTTT.